The present TCR beta chain was sequenced within a study of CD8 T cells in ankylosing spondylitis. Broader study findings: Characteristic of ankylosing spondylitis blood, it appeared, was a TCR beta motif comprising 7 to 9 highly homologous variants. Disease-linked clones reportedly concentrated significantly in matched ankylosing spondylitis synovial fluid. Earlier authors reported some of these motif variants in reactive arthritis synovial fluid and blood. Disease-associated clones were CD8+ and fairly uncommon in peripheral blood.

The V end was cut by 1 base, the J end by 9 bases, with 19 bases between. The CDR3 is made up of 16 amino acids. Germline CDR1 is SGHVS and CDR2 is FNYEAQ. In this sample, this clonotype turned up many times. Its cognate antigen is unknown. In making TCR beta libraries, quantitative 5'-RACE with molecular barcodes was used. TCRdb reprocessed the 5' RACE reads with MiXCR, giving one entry per CDR3 protein. The sample consists of under 250,000 distinct CDR3 sequences, roughly 6.6% of them appearing once. Sequencing was carried out using blood, either unsorted or a sorted T cell fraction (not recorded which). This TCR derives from a male donor with ankylosing spondylitis. J is TRBJ2-1 and V is TRBV7-6, with unresolved D. CDR3 loop: CASSLGKARTDAEQFF. CDR3 sequence (DNA): TGTGCCAGCAGCTTAGGAAAAGCGAGAACGGATGCTGAGCAGTTCTTC. The full variable domain, completed using reference TRBV7-6 and TRBJ2-1, is GAGVSQSPRYKVTKRGQDVALRCDPISGHVSLYWYRQALGQGPEFLTYFNYEAQQDKSGLPNDRFSAERPEGSISTLTIQRTEQRDSAMYRCASSLGKARTDAEQFFGPGTRLTVL.